These 14 T cell receptor beta chains were sequenced from one sample in a study of T cell repertoires in cytomegalovirus infection. Their specific antigens are unknown. TCRdb independently ran MiXCR on the reads; one entry per CDR3 protein. The sample has approximately 120,000 distinct CDR3 sequences; around 29% are singletons. The material sequenced was CD8+ T cells from cultured PBMCs, taken from culture after CMV antigen stimulation. The receptors come from a human donor in good health (CMV status not recorded). Some clones in this sample may be carry-over from other donors' samples.

The chain combines TRBV4-1 with TRBJ1-1; D is ambiguous. V lost 0 bases and J lost 4, with 15 bases in between. This CDR3 is built from 16 residues. The germline V gene has CDR1 MGHRA and CDR2 YSYEKL. CDR3 residues: CASSQESWRVGTEAFF. The CDR3 DNA is TGCGCCAGCAGCCAAGAGTCCTGGAGGGTGGGCACTGAAGCTTTCTTT.

This clonotype occurred once. The chain couples TRBV10-2 to TRBJ1-2, with 7 nucleotides matching TRBD1. Per germline, CDR1 WSHSY and CDR2 SAAADI. The J segment lost 2 bases and the V segment lost 4 bases, leaving 7 bases of the junction unmatched. The CDR3 sequence is 15 residues long. CDR3 nucleotide sequence: TGCGCCAGCAGTGGTGTTATGGGACAGAACTATGGCTACACCTTC. The encoded protein is CASSGVMGQNYGYTF.

This clonotype has a handful of counts. This sequence joins TRBV4-1 and TRBJ2-3; D may correspond to TRBD1 or TRBD2 (5 bases each). The germline V gene has CDR1 MGHRA and CDR2 YSYEKL. Trimming removed 4 bases from V and 2 bases from J, with 16 bases in between. The CDR3 sequence is 16 residues long. CDR3 protein: CASSPLGTRFTDTQYF. The DNA for the CDR3 is TGCGCCAGCAGCCCCTTAGGGACGAGATTCACAGATACGCAGTATTTT.

The chain combines TRBV12-3 or TRBV12-4 with TRBJ1-1, with D perhaps TRBD1 (5 bases). The CDR3 is 15 amino acids. The V end was cut by 7 bases, the J end by 1 base, with 16 bases between. This chain's CDR3 is CASNLLGRGNTEAFF. Written as DNA, the CDR3 is TGTGCCAGCAACCTACTTGGGAGGGGGAACACTGAAGCTTTCTTT.

This clonotype came up many times. The V gene is TRBV10-3, the J gene TRBJ2-7; 7 bases align to TRBD1. V lost 3 bases to trimming and J lost 3 bases; unmatched junction nucleotides: 8. The CDR3 length is 15 residues. Germline CDR1 reads ENHRY; CDR2 reads SYGVKD. The CDR3 sequence: CAISDYRDSLYEQYF. The CDR3 DNA sequence: TGTGCCATCAGTGATTACCGGGACAGCCTCTACGAGCAGTACTTC.

This clonotype was detected only a few times. CDR3 amino acids: CASSITPGDTEAFF. CDR3 DNA sequence: TGTGCCAGCAGTATAACCCCGGGGGACACTGAAGCTTTCTTT. The gene calls are TRBV28 and TRBJ1-1, with a possible D match to TRBD1 (5 bases). V was clipped by 5 bases and J by 3 bases, with 13 bases between them. CDR3 size: 14 residues. CDR1 and CDR2 from the germline V gene are MDHEN and SYDVKM. Full variable domain (remainder filled in from reference TRBV28 and TRBJ1-1): DVKVTQSSRYLVKRTGEKVFLECVQDMDHENMFWYRQDPGLGLRLIYFSYDVKMKEKGDIPEGYSVSREKKERFSLILESASTNQTSMYLCASSITPGDTEAFFGQGTRLTVV.

This clonotype was recorded a few times. The rearrangement links TRBV20-1 to TRBJ1-1; D remains unclear. Germline V gene lookup returns CDR1 DFQATT and CDR2 SNEGSKA (reference sequence). The CDR3 is made up of 13 amino acids. The V end was cut by 2 bases, the J end by 7 bases, with 14 bases between. In DNA form, the CDR3 reads TGCAGTGCTAGACAGGTGAATCGGAATGAAGCTTTCTTT. Translated, it gives CSARQVNRNEAFF.

This clonotype was seen once. One junction end does not reproduce the germline sequence, and a read error may be involved. The chain employs TRBV15 and TRBJ2-7, with a possible D match to TRBD2 (6 bases). This CDR3 comprises 17 residues. The germline V gene encodes CDR1 LNHNV and CDR2 YYDKDF (reference sequence). CDR3 sequence: CATGSLTRDGGSYEQYF. The CDR3 bases are TGTGCCACCGGCAGCCTTACCCGGGACGGGGGAAGTTACGAGCAGTACTTC.

The rearrangement joins TRBV7-9 to TRBJ2-7, with TRBD1 matching over 7 bases. J was trimmed by 0 bases and V by 4 bases; bases with no gene match: 9. The length of the CDR3 is 16 residues. Germline CDR1 and CDR2: SEHNR and FQNEAQ (reference sequence). The CDR3 is CASSSNRDSSSYEQYF. Here the CDR3 DNA reads TGTGCCAGCAGCTCTAACCGGGACAGTAGCTCCTACGAGCAGTACTTC.

This clonotype appeared a few times. The V and J genes are TRBV6-6 and TRBJ1-1; TRBD1 might be the D (6 bases). This CDR3 is built from 13 residues. Per the germline V gene, CDR1 is MNHNY and CDR2 is SVGAGI (reference sequence). Between the trimmed V and J ends, which lost 6 bases and 4 bases, there was a span of 12 bases. In DNA, the CDR3 is TGTGCCAGCAGCTCAGGGGCTCCCACTGAAGCTTTCTTT. Translation gives CASSSGAPTEAFF.

This clonotype was counted between two and nine times. This chain connects TRBV2 to TRBJ1-4; 7 bases are a match to TRBD1. CDR1 is SNHLY and CDR2 is FYNNEI in the germline V gene. With 8 bases clipped from V and 3 bases from J, the junction kept 9 bases outside the gene matches. This CDR3 comprises 15 residues. CDR3 DNA: TGTGCCAGCCTTTCCAGGACAGGCGCTAATGAAAAACTGTTTTTT. Protein sequence: CASLSRTGANEKLFF.

This chain uses TRBV19 with TRBJ1-1; the D is unclear. There are 11 residues in the CDR3. The V gene's germline CDR1 is LNHDA and CDR2 SQIVND (reference sequence). V gave up 3 bases and J gave up 6 bases, with 5 bases separating them. The CDR3 sequence is CASSIQAEAFF. CDR3 nucleotides: TGTGCCAGTAGTATTCAAGCTGAAGCTTTCTTT.

As concerns this clonotype: A much bigger clone sits one base away, suggesting this may be a read error. This CDR3 is CASSYSSSEGDTQYF. In nucleotides, the CDR3 is TGTGCCAGCAGTTACTCGAGCAGTGAGGGGGATACGCAGTATTTT. J is TRBJ2-3 and V is TRBV6-6, with D perhaps given as TRBD1 or TRBD2 (5 bases each). Deletions cut 0 bases from V and 6 bases from J, with 13 bases between. The germline V gene encodes CDR1 MNHNY and CDR2 SVGAGI (reference sequence). This CDR3 has 15 residues.

This clonotype turned up a few times. The J gene is TRBJ1-6, the V gene TRBV29-1, with 9 bases fitting TRBD1. The CDR3 loop spans 15 amino acids. With V trimmed by 6 bases and J by 7 bases, 10 bases remained unmatched. The germline V gene encodes CDR1 SQVTM and CDR2 ANQGSEA. The chain's CDR3 is CSVLRDRAGNSPLHF. DNA of the CDR3: TGCAGCGTCCTCCGGGACAGGGCAGGGAATTCACCCCTCCACTTT.